This TCR beta chain derives from a study of blood T cell repertoires in COVID-19. Participant-given clinical history determined each cohort assignment. Either two negative PCRs, clearance, or symptom resolution qualified Cohort 3 donors as recovered. The repertoire was sequenced with immunoSEQ multiplex PCR; TCRdb's copy has only in-frame clones and lacks some. The sample lists 250,000 to 350,000 clones; approximately 90% were seen once. The sequence was obtained from a woman aged 25 to 39 who had recovered from COVID-19. The sequenced sample was PBMCs or T cells enriched from blood (not recorded which).

The CDR3 loop reads CASSAYRSGNTIYF. The CDR3 nucleotides are TGTGCCAGTAGTGCCTACAGGTCTGGAAACACCATATATTTT. V usage is TRBV19 and J usage is TRBJ1-3; D possibly corresponds to TRBD1 (5 bases). The CDR3 is 14 amino acids. Germline V gene lookup returns CDR1 LNHDA and CDR2 SQIVND (reference sequence). V lost 5 bases and J lost 1, with 9 bases in between.